This is a list of T cell receptor beta chains from one sample in a study of cytotoxic CD8 clonotypes in ibrutinib-treated CLL. Here immunoSEQ multiplex PCR was the method, and the copy in TCRdb shows in-frame clones only, minus some. Of tens of thousands of clones listed, less than 85% are singletons. The source was PBMCs, collected after 24 months of ibrutinib treatment. The receptor source for this set is a human donor with chronic lymphocytic leukemia. Each CDR3 is given without its conserved first and last residue.

v_call	j_call	cdr3_aa
TRBV11-3	TRBJ2-1	ASSAAGQINNEQF
TRBV7-3	TRBJ2-6	ASSDRDRGLPSGANVLT
TRBV19	TRBJ2-4	ASSILGQGLYAKNIQY
TRBV6-6	TRBJ2-2	ASGLAGGNTGELF
TRBV11-2	TRBJ1-1	ASSPVTGSFRAF
TRBV7-6	TRBJ1-1	ASSSRATGNTEAF
TRBV4-3	TRBJ2-2	ASSQGTSANTGELF
TRBV19	TRBJ2-2	ASRQGAYTGELF
TRBV28	TRBJ2-7	ASSLPALGTGAGSSYEQY
TRBV4-2	TRBJ2-2	ASTLAGVGTGELF
TRBV9	TRBJ2-5	ASSVQSGRGETQY
TRBV7-3	TRBJ2-7	ASSGRPGTGPRAYEQY
TRBV4-2	TRBJ1-1	ASSLGQGNTEAF
TRBV14	TRBJ1-1	ASSLTGGAAF
TRBV13	TRBJ2-1	ASTMDRLKNEQF
TRBV7-6	TRBJ2-1	ASSLGDIHNEQF
TRBV7-2	TRBJ2-1	ASSLVAGGPSNEQF
TRBV7-2	TRBJ2-7	ASSPRIRTSGYYEQY
TRBV10-2	TRBJ2-7	ASSPGYRYEQY
TRBV30	TRBJ1-2	ARLHRGNYGYT
TRBV6-1	TRBJ1-3	ASRGPSQGNTIY
TRBV9	TRBJ1-2	ASGMMGLNYGYT
TRBV4-2	TRBJ2-2	ASSQERASPRELF
TRBV6-6	TRBJ1-2	ASSYRAGDTYGYT